The 12 T cell receptor beta chains listed next were all sequenced from one sample in a study of shared clonotypes between healthy human individuals. Clones were sequenced by immunoSEQ multiplex PCR, and TCRdb holds only the in-frame ones, with some missing. The sample lists 900,000 to 1,200,000 clones, around three quarters occurring once. The specimen was memory CD4+ T cells from PBMCs. This sample's subset: CD45RA-negative fraction. The receptors originated from a man aged 18 to 29 in good health. Some clones in this sample may be carry-over from other donors' samples.

V usage is TRBV2 and J usage is TRBJ2-1; possibly TRBD1 or TRBD2 for D (5 bases each). The CDR3 runs to 16 residues. The V gene's germline CDR1 is SNHLY and CDR2 FYNNEI. V was cut by 7 bases and J by 7 bases, with 23 bases left in between. The CDR3 nucleotides are TGTGCCAGCAACGCTAGGCTTCGGGATTGGGGGAATGAGCAGTTCTTC. Amino acid sequence: CASNARLRDWGNEQFF.

V is TRBV5-1 and J is TRBJ2-5, with 7 bases fitting TRBD2. Germline loops: CDR1 SGHRS, CDR2 YFSETQ. V shed 4 bases and J 4 bases; nucleotides not matched to a gene: 10. CDR3 size: 15 residues. CDR3 in amino acids: CASSRGQGGTETQYF. The DNA for the CDR3 is TGCGCCAGCAGCCGCGGTCAGGGAGGGACAGAGACCCAGTACTTC.

V gene TRBV5-5 combines with J gene TRBJ1-2; weak D call: TRBD1 (5 bases). The V gene's germline CDR1 is SGHKS and CDR2 YYEKEE (reference sequence). Trimming stripped 3 bases from V and 4 bases from J, with 16 bases between. The CDR3 sequence is 15 residues long. CDR3: CASSWEANRSYGYTF. The CDR3 DNA reads as TGTGCCAGCAGCTGGGAGGCTAACAGGAGCTATGGCTACACCTTC.

A few counts support this clone. The V gene is TRBV6-6, the J gene TRBJ2-5, with 7 nucleotides matching TRBD2. The CDR3 runs to 13 residues. With 7 bases clipped from V and 7 bases from J, the junction kept 9 bases outside the gene matches. The germline gives CDR1 MNHNY, CDR2 SVGAGI (reference sequence). CDR3 sequence (DNA): TGTGCCAGCAACCTAGCGGCTGGAGGGACCCAGTACTTC. This gives the protein CASNLAAGGTQYF.

The J gene is TRBJ2-5, the V gene TRBV11-2, with TRBD2 matching 7 bases. The V gene end was trimmed by 5 bases and the J gene end by 5 bases; junction bases not matched to a gene: 5. CDR3 length equals 13 residues. CDR1 and CDR2 (germline): SGHAT, FQNNGV. The DNA for the CDR3 is TGTGCCAGCAGCCTCGGACTAGGGGAGACCCAGTACTTC. Translating it yields CASSLGLGETQYF.

The chain recombines TRBV5-4 with TRBJ1-3; no clear D gene. CDR1 is SGHNT and CDR2 is YYREEE in the germline V gene (reference sequence). This CDR3 region has 15 residues. V was shortened by 0 bases and J by 4 bases, with 11 bases between the two germline ends. The DNA of the CDR3 is TGTGCCAGCAGCTTGGACAGTCTAGGGGGAAACACCATATATTTT. This encodes CASSLDSLGGNTIYF.

The chain couples TRBV28 to TRBJ1-3, with D possibly being TRBD1 (5 bases). V lost 6 bases and J lost 4, with 19 bases in between. CDR1 MDHEN and CDR2 SYDVKM come from the germline V gene. The CDR3 is 16 amino acids. The CDR3 spells CASSPDSTRPGNTIYF. CDR3 DNA: TGTGCCAGCAGCCCCGACAGCACCCGCCCGGGAAACACCATATATTTT.

CDR3 nucleotides: TGTGCCAGCAGCTCCTACTCGACAGGGGGCATCGCTGAAGCTTTCTTT. Translation gives CASSSYSTGGIAEAFF. V gene TRBV7-9 combines with J gene TRBJ1-1, with 10 nucleotides matching TRBD1. Trimming at V came to 4 bases and at J to 6 bases, leaving 11 bases not matched to a gene. There are 16 residues in the CDR3. Germline CDR1 and CDR2: SEHNR and FQNEAQ (reference sequence).

The chain recombines TRBV5-1 with TRBJ1-1; tentatively, D is TRBD1 (5 bases). Trimming took 0 bases from V and 1 from J, leaving 10 bases between them. Looked up from germline, CDR1 is SGHRS and CDR2 is YFSETQ. This CDR3 contains 15 residues. CDR3 nucleotide sequence: TGCGCCAGCAGCTTGGCCGGGGCGGGGAACACTGAAGCTTTCTTT. Its translation is CASSLAGAGNTEAFF.

The chain is built from TRBV28 and TRBJ1-2; TRBD1 aligns across 7 bases. V gave up 10 bases and J gave up 7 bases; unmatched junction bases: 12. Looked up from germline, CDR1 is MDHEN and CDR2 is SYDVKM. The CDR3 has 13 residues. CDR3 loop: CAILPPQGPGYTF. CDR3 bases: TGTGCCATCCTACCACCACAGGGGCCTGGCTACACCTTC.

Only a few counts were recorded for this clone. The chain links TRBV7-3 to TRBJ2-5; D ambiguous. With 0 bases removed from V and 4 bases from J, the gap between germline ends came to 6 bases. The CDR3 contains 13 residues. CDR1 and CDR2 (germline): SGHTA, FQGTGA. CDR3 bases: TGTGCCAGCAGCTTAACTAGATCAGAGACCCAGTACTTC. Translating gives CASSLTRSETQYF.

J is TRBJ1-5 and V is TRBV29-1; D is uncertain. Germline CDR1 is SQVTM and CDR2 is ANQGSEA. The CDR3 has 12 residues. V lost 6 bases, J lost 5 bases, and 11 bases lay in between. This CDR3 is CSVRIGDQPQHF. The CDR3 DNA sequence: TGCAGCGTACGGATCGGTGATCAGCCCCAGCATTTT.